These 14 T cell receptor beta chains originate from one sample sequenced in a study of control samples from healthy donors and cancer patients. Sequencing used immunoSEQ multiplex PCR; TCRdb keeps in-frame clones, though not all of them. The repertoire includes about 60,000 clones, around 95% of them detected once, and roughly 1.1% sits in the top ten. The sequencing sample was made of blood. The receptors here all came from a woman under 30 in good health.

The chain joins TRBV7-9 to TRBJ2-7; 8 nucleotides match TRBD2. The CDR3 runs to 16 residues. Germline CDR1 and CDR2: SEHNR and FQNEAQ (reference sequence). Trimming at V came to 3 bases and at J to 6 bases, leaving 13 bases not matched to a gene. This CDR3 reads CASSFAPPGLGSEQYF. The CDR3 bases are TGTGCCAGCAGCTTTGCCCCCCCGGGACTAGGATCCGAGCAGTACTTC.

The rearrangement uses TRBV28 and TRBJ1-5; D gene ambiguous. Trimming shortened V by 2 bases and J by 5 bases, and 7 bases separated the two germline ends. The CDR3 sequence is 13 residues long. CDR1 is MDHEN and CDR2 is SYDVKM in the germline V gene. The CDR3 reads CASSLPTHQPQHF. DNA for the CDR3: TGTGCCAGCAGTTTACCGACCCATCAGCCCCAGCATTTT.

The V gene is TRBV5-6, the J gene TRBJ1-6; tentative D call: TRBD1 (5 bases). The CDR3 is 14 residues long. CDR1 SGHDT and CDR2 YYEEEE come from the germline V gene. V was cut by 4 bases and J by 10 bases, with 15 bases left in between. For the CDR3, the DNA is TGTGCCAGCAGCGATCAGGGTAAGCCCTCACCCCTCCACTTT. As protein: CASSDQGKPSPLHF.

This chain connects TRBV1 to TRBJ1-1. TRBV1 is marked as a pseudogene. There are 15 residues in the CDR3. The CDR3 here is CTSSPKTTGNTEAFF. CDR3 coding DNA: TGCACCAGCAGTCCGAAAACTACCGGGAACACTGAAGCTTTCTTT.

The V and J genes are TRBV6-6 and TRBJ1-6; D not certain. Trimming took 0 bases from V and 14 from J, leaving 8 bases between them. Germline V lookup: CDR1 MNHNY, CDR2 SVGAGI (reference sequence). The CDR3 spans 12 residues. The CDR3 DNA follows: TGTGCCAGCAGTTACTCGGGAAAAACCCTCCACTTT. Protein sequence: CASSYSGKTLHF.

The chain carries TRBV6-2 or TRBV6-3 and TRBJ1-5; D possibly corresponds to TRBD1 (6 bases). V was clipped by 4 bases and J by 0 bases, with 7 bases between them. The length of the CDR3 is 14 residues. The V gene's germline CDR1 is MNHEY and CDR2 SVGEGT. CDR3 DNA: TGTGCCAGCAGTTTCAGGGGTAGCAATCAGCCCCAGCATTTT. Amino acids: CASSFRGSNQPQHF.

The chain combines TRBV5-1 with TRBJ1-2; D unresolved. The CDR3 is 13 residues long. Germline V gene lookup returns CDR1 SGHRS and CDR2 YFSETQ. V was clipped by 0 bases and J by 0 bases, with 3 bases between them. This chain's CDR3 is CASSLGSNYGYTF. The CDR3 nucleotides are TGCGCCAGCAGCTTGGGGTCTAACTATGGCTACACCTTC.

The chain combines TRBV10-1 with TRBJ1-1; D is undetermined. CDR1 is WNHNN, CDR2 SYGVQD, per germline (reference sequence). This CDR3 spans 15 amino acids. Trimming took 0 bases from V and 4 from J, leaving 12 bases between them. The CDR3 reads CASSESAEISTEAFF. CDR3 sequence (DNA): TGCGCCAGCAGTGAGTCCGCGGAAATAAGCACTGAAGCTTTCTTT.

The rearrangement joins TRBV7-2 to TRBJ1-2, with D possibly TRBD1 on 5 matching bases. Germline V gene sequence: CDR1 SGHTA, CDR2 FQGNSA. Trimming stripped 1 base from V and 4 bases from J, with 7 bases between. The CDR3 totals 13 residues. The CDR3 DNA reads TGTGCCAGCAGCTTAGGGGGGATCTATGGCTACACCTTC. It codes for CASSLGGIYGYTF.

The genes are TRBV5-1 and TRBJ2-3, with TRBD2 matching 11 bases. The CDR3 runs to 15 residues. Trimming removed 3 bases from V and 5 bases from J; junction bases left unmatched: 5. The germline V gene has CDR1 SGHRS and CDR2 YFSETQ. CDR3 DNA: TGCGCCAGCAGCTATAGCGGGGGGGCCGGAGATACGCAGTATTTT. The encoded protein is CASSYSGGAGDTQYF. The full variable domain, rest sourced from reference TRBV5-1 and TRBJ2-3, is KAGVTQTPRYLIKTRGQQVTLSCSPISGHRSVSWYQQTPGQGLQFLFEYFSETQRNKGNFPGRFSGRQFSNSRSEMNVSTLELGDSALYLCASSYSGGAGDTQYFGPGTRLTVL.

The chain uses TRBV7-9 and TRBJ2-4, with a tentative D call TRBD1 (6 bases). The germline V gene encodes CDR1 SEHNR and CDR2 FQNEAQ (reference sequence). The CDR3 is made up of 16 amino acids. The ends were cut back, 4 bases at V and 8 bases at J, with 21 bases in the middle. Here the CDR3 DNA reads TGTGCCAGCAGCTCCTCCGGGACAAGGGTAGGATACATTCAGTACTTC. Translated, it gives CASSSSGTRVGYIQYF.

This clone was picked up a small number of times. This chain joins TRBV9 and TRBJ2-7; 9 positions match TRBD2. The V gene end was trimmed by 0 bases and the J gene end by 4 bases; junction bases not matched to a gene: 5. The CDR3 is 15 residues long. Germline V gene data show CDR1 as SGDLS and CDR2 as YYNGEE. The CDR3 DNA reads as TGTGCCAGCAGCGTAGTGGCTAGCGGGGATTACGAGCAGTACTTC. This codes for CASSVVASGDYEQYF.

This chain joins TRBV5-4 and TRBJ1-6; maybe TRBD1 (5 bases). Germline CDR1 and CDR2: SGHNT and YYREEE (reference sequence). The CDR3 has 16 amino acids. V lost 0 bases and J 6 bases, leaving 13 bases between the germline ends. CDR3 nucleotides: TGTGCCAGCAGCTTGGGGGGGGACGGTTTTAATTCACCCCTCCACTTT. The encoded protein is CASSLGGDGFNSPLHF.

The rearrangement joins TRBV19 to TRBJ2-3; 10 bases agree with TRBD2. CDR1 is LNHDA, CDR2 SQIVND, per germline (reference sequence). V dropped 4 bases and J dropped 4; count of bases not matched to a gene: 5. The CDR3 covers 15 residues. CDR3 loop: CASSKGLAYADTQYF. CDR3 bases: TGTGCCAGTAGTAAGGGACTAGCGTATGCAGATACGCAGTATTTT.